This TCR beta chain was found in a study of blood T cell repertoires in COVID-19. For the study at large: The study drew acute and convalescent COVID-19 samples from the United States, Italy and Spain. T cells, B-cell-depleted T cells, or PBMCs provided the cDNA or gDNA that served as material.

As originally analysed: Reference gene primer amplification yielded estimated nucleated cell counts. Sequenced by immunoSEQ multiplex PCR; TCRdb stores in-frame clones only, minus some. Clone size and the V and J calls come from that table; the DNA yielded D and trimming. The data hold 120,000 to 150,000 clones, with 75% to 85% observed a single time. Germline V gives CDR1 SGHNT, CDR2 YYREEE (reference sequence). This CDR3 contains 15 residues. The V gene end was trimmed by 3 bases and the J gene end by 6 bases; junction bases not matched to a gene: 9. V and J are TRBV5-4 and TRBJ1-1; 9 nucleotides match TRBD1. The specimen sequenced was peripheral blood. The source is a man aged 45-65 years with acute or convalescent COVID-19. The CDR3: CASSSDGTGTSEAFF. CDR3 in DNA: TGTGCCAGCAGCTCGGACGGGACAGGGACTTCTGAAGCTTTCTTT.